The 28 T cell receptor beta chains listed next were all sequenced from one sample in a study of blood T cell repertoires in COVID-19 (dated by TCRdb to the early 2020s). Library preparation employed the immunoSEQ multiplex PCR assay. TCRdb took this table from immuneACCESS and kept in-frame rearrangements with V and J called. Such tables lack part of the clones; where checked against another copy, unresolved V genes explain under half of the gap, and the rest is unexplained. For this sample the table gives roughly 170,000 clones, of which roughly 70% were detected only once. Of the sample, about 3% falls within the top ten clones. The sample comprised peripheral blood. These receptors came from a woman of 80 years or more with acute or convalescent COVID-19.

This clone was picked up one time. The V and J genes are TRBV10-2 and TRBJ2-3; 7 bases align to TRBD2. The germline gives CDR1 WSHSY, CDR2 SAAADI. The CDR3 covers 15 residues. With V trimmed by 2 bases and J by 4 bases, 6 bases remained unmatched. CDR3 residues: CASSEPGGSADTQYF. CDR3 DNA sequence: TGCGCCAGCAGTGAGCCAGGCGGGAGCGCAGATACGCAGTATTTT.

The rearrangement links TRBV7-9 to TRBJ2-7, with TRBD1 matching over 9 bases. J lost 0 bases, V lost 0 bases, and 3 bases had no gene match. CDR1 SEHNR and CDR2 FQNEAQ come from the germline V gene (reference sequence). This CDR3 has 16 amino acids. The CDR3 is CASSLAPGQGSYEQYF. The CDR3 DNA sequence: TGTGCCAGCAGCTTAGCCCCGGGACAGGGCTCCTACGAGCAGTACTTC.

The rearrangement links TRBV7-9 to TRBJ1-5; TRBD1 is a possible D gene (5 bases). Germline values: CDR1 SEHNR, CDR2 FQNEAQ (reference sequence). The length of the CDR3 is 15 residues. V was clipped by 5 bases and J by 3 bases, with 14 bases between them. Here the CDR3 DNA reads TGTGCCAGCAGCCCCCAGGGAGGAGCCAATCAGCCCCAGCATTTT. It specifies CASSPQGGANQPQHF.

This chain connects TRBV19 to TRBJ1-2; no clear D. CDR3 length equals 14 residues. Between the trimmed V and J ends, which lost 6 bases and 0 bases, there was a span of 11 bases. Germline values: CDR1 LNHDA, CDR2 SQIVND (reference sequence). CDR3 loop: CASRSSDSNYGYTF. The CDR3 DNA reads as TGTGCCAGTAGGTCGTCAGACTCTAACTATGGCTACACCTTC.

The chain couples TRBV19 to TRBJ2-2, with 10 bases lining up with TRBD1. The germline gives CDR1 LNHDA, CDR2 SQIVND (reference sequence). The V gene end was trimmed by 7 bases and the J gene end by 6 bases; junction bases not matched to a gene: 11. The CDR3 loop spans 16 amino acids. The CDR3 nucleotides are TGTGCCAGTAACAACCGGGACAGGGGTTTTTCCGGGGAGCTGTTTTTT. Its translation is CASNNRDRGFSGELFF.

The genes are TRBV10-3 and TRBJ2-3; a weak D match, TRBD1 (6 bases). Looked up from germline, CDR1 is ENHRY and CDR2 is SYGVKD. The CDR3 sequence is 13 residues long. The V and J ends lost 10 bases and 3 bases respectively, with 14 bases between them. In DNA form, the CDR3 reads TGTGCCACCAGGGGCAGGGTAACAGATACGCAGTATTTT. Translating gives CATRGRVTDTQYF.

CDR3 sequence (DNA): TGTGCCAGCAGCGCCGCTACAGGTTCCCCTAACTATGGCTACACCTTC. This sequence encodes CASSAATGSPNYGYTF. The V gene is TRBV4-2, the J gene TRBJ1-2, with a tentative D call TRBD1 (5 bases). The CDR3 totals 16 residues. With 5 bases removed from V and 0 bases from J, the gap between germline ends came to 16 bases. Germline CDR1 reads LGHNA; CDR2 reads YNFKEQ.

The CDR3 nucleotides are TGTGCCAGCAGCGCGACTAGCGGGAGCGGCGAGCAGTACTTC. Translation: CASSATSGSGEQYF. The V and J genes are TRBV9 and TRBJ2-7; 12 positions agree with TRBD2. V was pared by 3 bases and J by 6 bases, with 4 bases of the junction left unmatched. Germline CDR1 SGDLS, CDR2 YYNGEE. The CDR3 is made up of 14 amino acids. Full variable domain (remainder filled in from reference TRBV9 and TRBJ2-7): DSGVTQTPKHLITATGQRVTLRCSPRSGDLSVYWYQQSLDQGLQFLIQYYNGEERAKGNILERFSAQQFPDLHSELNLSSLELGDSALYFCASSATSGSGEQYFGPGTRLTVT.

The V gene is TRBV6-2 or TRBV6-3, the J gene TRBJ1-1; weak D call: TRBD1 (5 bases). CDR1 and CDR2 (germline): MNHEY, SVGEGT. The CDR3 has 16 amino acids. Trimming cost V 0 bases and J 1 base, with 12 bases left between them. Written as DNA, the CDR3 is TGTGCCAGCAGTTACTCGCTCGGGGGGGAGAACACTGAAGCTTTCTTT. Its translation is CASSYSLGGENTEAFF.

This chain uses TRBV2 with TRBJ2-3, with a tentative D call TRBD2 (5 bases). Trimming took 11 bases from V and 1 from J, leaving 10 bases between them. CDR3 length equals 12 residues. CDR1 SNHLY and CDR2 FYNNEI come from the germline V gene. The CDR3 region is CAGGRRTDTQYF. The CDR3 nucleotides read TGTGCCGGAGGACGGCGCACAGATACGCAGTATTTT.

The rearrangement links TRBV27 to TRBJ1-1; 7 nucleotides agree with TRBD1. CDR1 MNHEY and CDR2 SMNVEV come from the germline V gene (reference sequence). The CDR3 contains 14 residues. V shed 6 bases, J shed 1 base, and the junction held 5 bases outside the gene matches. DNA for the CDR3: TGTGCCAGCAGCAAGACAGGGCCGAACACTGAAGCTTTCTTT. This encodes CASSKTGPNTEAFF.

This clone was detected a few times. This chain links TRBV19 with TRBJ1-4; weak D call: TRBD1 (6 bases). Trimming pared 6 bases from V and 2 bases from J, leaving 16 bases between. Germline CDR1 is LNHDA and CDR2 is SQIVND (reference sequence). The CDR3 totals 16 residues. The DNA for the CDR3 is TGTGCCAGTAGCCAGCCACAGGGTGTCACTAATGAAAAACTGTTTTTT. Its protein is CASSQPQGVTNEKLFF. Supplemented by reference TRBV19 and TRBJ1-4, the full variable domain reads DGGITQSPKYLFRKEGQNVTLSCEQNLNHDAMYWYRQDPGQGLRLIYYSQIVNDFQKGDIAEGYSVSREKKESFPLTVTSAQKNPTAFYLCASSQPQGVTNEKLFFGSGTQLSVL.

The V call is TRBV28, the J call TRBJ2-5; D might be TRBD1 (5 bases). V lost 4 bases and J 4 bases, leaving 10 bases between the germline ends. The germline V gene encodes CDR1 MDHEN and CDR2 SYDVKM. The CDR3 has 13 amino acids. CDR3 sequence reads: CASSWGRPETQYF. In DNA, the CDR3 is TGTGCCAGCAGTTGGGGCAGACCAGAGACCCAGTACTTC.

CDR3 nucleotides: TGTGCCAGCAACCAGGGTGACAATCAGCCCCAGCATTTT. Translated: CASNQGDNQPQHF. The rearrangement links TRBV7-9 to TRBJ1-5; D may be TRBD1 (5 bases). The length of the CDR3 is 13 residues. V lost 7 bases and J lost 3, with 10 bases in between. Per germline, CDR1 SEHNR and CDR2 FQNEAQ (reference sequence).

This clone was detected only a few times. The chain links TRBV4-3 to TRBJ2-3; D ambiguous. This CDR3 is 16 amino acids long. The germline V and J ends were trimmed by 1 base and 2 bases, with 13 bases remaining between them. CDR1 is LGHNA, CDR2 YSLEER, per germline. The DNA for the CDR3 is TGCGCCAGCAGCCAAGGGGCTAACCTCCACACAGATACGCAGTATTTT. It translates to CASSQGANLHTDTQYF.

The chain joins TRBV2 to TRBJ2-2; D is possibly TRBD1 (7 bases). The CDR3 consists of 15 residues. CDR1 and CDR2 from the germline V gene are SNHLY and FYNNEI. Trimming stripped 5 bases from V and 6 bases from J, with 16 bases between. As DNA, the CDR3 is TGTGCCAGCAGTCTAGAGACAGGGACTGCCGGGGAGCTGTTTTTT. Its protein is CASSLETGTAGELFF.

The genes are TRBV28 and TRBJ2-5; 9 bases map to TRBD2. V gave up 5 bases and J gave up 5 bases; unmatched junction bases: 9. The CDR3 contains 15 residues. Germline CDR1 MDHEN, CDR2 SYDVKM. For the CDR3, the DNA is TGTGCCAGCAGTCCAAGTAGCGGGAGCGGCGAGACCCAGTACTTC. Amino acids: CASSPSSGSGETQYF. Looking up the rest from reference TRBV28 and TRBJ2-5 gives the full variable domain: DVKVTQSSRYLVKRTGEKVFLECVQDMDHENMFWYRQDPGLGLRLIYFSYDVKMKEKGDIPEGYSVSREKKERFSLILESASTNQTSMYLCASSPSSGSGETQYFGPGTRLLVL.

The chain joins TRBV2 to TRBJ1-2, with unresolved D. V was cut by 3 bases and J by 3 bases, with 8 bases left in between. The CDR3 extends over 13 amino acids. From germline, CDR1 is SNHLY and CDR2 FYNNEI. In nucleotides, the CDR3 is TGTGCCAGCAGTGACGGGTTCGACTATGGCTACACCTTC. Its translation is CASSDGFDYGYTF.

This clone is a singleton in its sample. This rearrangement joins TRBV7-2 to TRBJ2-7, with 9 bases that match TRBD2. J gave up 2 bases and V 5 bases, and 10 bases lay outside the gene matches. There are 16 residues in the CDR3. The germline V gene encodes CDR1 SGHTA and CDR2 FQGNSA. This chain's CDR3 is CASSRMPTSGAYEQYF. For the CDR3, the DNA is TGTGCCAGCAGCCGCATGCCGACTAGCGGAGCCTACGAGCAGTACTTC.

This chain connects TRBV5-1 to TRBJ1-2; D gene ambiguous. Germline lookup yields CDR1 SGHRS and CDR2 YFSETQ. V was cut by 3 bases and J by 5 bases, with 17 bases left in between. The CDR3 runs to 15 residues. CDR3 loop: CASSSMADSEYGYTF. The CDR3 DNA is TGCGCCAGCAGCTCAATGGCGGATTCGGAATATGGCTACACCTTC.

This clone was recorded once. The chain's CDR3 is CASSPRALGVGGRKSYEQYF. CDR3 in DNA: TGTGCCAGCAGCCCCCGGGCACTGGGGGTGGGCGGGAGGAAGTCCTACGAGCAGTACTTC. The chain uses TRBV3-1 (or the pseudogene TRBV3-2) and TRBJ2-7; the match to TRBD2 covers 8 bases. CDR3 length: 20 amino acids. In germline, CDR1 is LGHDT, CDR2 YNNKEL (reference sequence). Unmatched junction bases numbered 21, after V lost 4 bases and J lost 1 base.

The chain links TRBV9 to TRBJ2-3; D is undetermined. Trimming cost V 0 bases and J 2 bases, with 16 bases left between them. Germline V gene data show CDR1 as SGDLS and CDR2 as YYNGEE. This CDR3 has 17 amino acids. CDR3 nucleotide sequence: TGTGCCAGCAGCGTAGCTCCTTCCCTAGTGGTCACAGATACGCAGTATTTT. Amino acids: CASSVAPSLVVTDTQYF. The whole variable domain, remainder taken from reference TRBV9 and TRBJ2-3, is DSGVTQTPKHLITATGQRVTLRCSPRSGDLSVYWYQQSLDQGLQFLIQYYNGEERAKGNILERFSAQQFPDLHSELNLSSLELGDSALYFCASSVAPSLVVTDTQYFGPGTRLTVL.

The chain has TRBV7-2 and TRBJ2-7, with 7 nucleotides matching TRBD1. CDR3 length: 13 residues. V trimming: 5 bases; J trimming: 5 bases; junction bases outside the gene matches: 6. The germline gives CDR1 SGHTA, CDR2 FQGNSA. CDR3 DNA sequence: TGTGCCAGCAGCAACAGGGGACCGGACGAGCAGTACTTC. The encoded protein is CASSNRGPDEQYF.

This chain connects TRBV2 to TRBJ2-2, with 8 positions matching TRBD2. Germline V gene data show CDR1 as SNHLY and CDR2 as FYNNEI. After removal of 1 base from V and 5 bases from J, the junction contained 3 bases not matched to a gene. The CDR3 length is 15 residues. CDR3 protein: CASSEGLARTGELFF. The CDR3 coding sequence is TGTGCCAGCAGTGAAGGACTAGCGAGGACCGGGGAGCTGTTTTTT.

This clone has a single count. The rearrangement uses TRBV28 and TRBJ1-3, with a weak D call TRBD1 (5 bases). Trimming stripped 6 bases from V and 0 bases from J, with 18 bases between. The CDR3 has 17 residues. Looked up from germline, CDR1 is MDHEN and CDR2 is SYDVKM. The CDR3 bases are TGTGCCAGCAGGGACACGGGGGGTTTCATCTCTGGAAACACCATATATTTT. Translating gives CASRDTGGFISGNTIYF.

This clone was seen once. V gene TRBV7-8 combines with J gene TRBJ2-7, with TRBD1 matching 7 bases. In germline, CDR1 is SGHVS, CDR2 FQNEAQ. The CDR3 consists of 13 residues. With 5 bases clipped from V and 3 bases from J, the junction kept 4 bases outside the gene matches. The CDR3 DNA sequence: TGTGCCAGCAGCCGTACAGGGGTCTACGAGCAGTACTTC. It codes for CASSRTGVYEQYF.

The V gene is TRBV28, the J gene TRBJ2-4; no clear D gene. Between the trimmed V and J ends, which lost 5 bases and 3 bases, there was a span of 5 bases. Germline assignment: CDR1 MDHEN and CDR2 SYDVKM. This CDR3 has 12 residues. This chain's CDR3 is CASSPYKNIQYF. CDR3 in DNA: TGTGCCAGCAGTCCTTACAAAAACATTCAGTACTTC.

The sample holds one count of this clone. The chain uses TRBV6-2 or TRBV6-3 and TRBJ1-1; no firm D call. CDR1 is MNHEY and CDR2 is SVGEGT in the germline V gene. Trimming removed 1 base at V and 11 bases at J, with 8 bases between. The CDR3 runs to 11 residues. For the CDR3, the DNA is TGTGCCAGCAGTTACTGGCCCGGGGCTTTCTTT. It codes for CASSYWPGAFF.